This T cell receptor beta chain was recovered during a study of cytomegalovirus exposure and HLA in healthy donors. About the research overall: Early released data had tens of millions of unique TCRs, all coming from HLA-typed donors. Study-wide results and limits: The majority of CMV-associated TCR beta chains were reported as apparently HLA-restricted in a later analysis. Previously analyzed data showed that most TCR beta V segments were productive at a frequency of about 87% or about 30%. Cytomegalovirus status, reportedly, was diagnosed with high specificity and sensitivity by the classifier.

As concerns this clone: Its matching antigen is unknown.

In germline, CDR1 is SGHNT, CDR2 YYREEE (reference sequence). V was cut by 5 bases and J by 2 bases, with 20 bases left in between. CDR3 length: 16 amino acids. The PCR had 60 Vbeta and 13 Jbeta primers. This table comes from immunoSEQ multiplex PCR, and its TCRdb copy is limited to in-frame clones, with some not included. The sample includes roughly 93,000 clones, just under 80% of them seen just once. The chain couples TRBV5-4 to TRBJ2-7; tentative D call: TRBD1 (6 bases). The sequence was obtained from a man aged 25 to 40 in good health and CMV-seronegative. Sequenced input: PBMCs. The CDR3 bases are TGTGCCAGCAGTACGGACAGTGGCGACGGAACCTACGAGCAGTACTTC. The encoded protein is CASSTDSGDGTYEQYF.